Shown below are 13 T cell receptor beta chains from a single sample sequenced in a study of T-cell memory formation after mild COVID-19. MiXCR, applied by TCRdb to the 5' RACE reads, yields one record per CDR3 protein. The sample lists some 40,000 distinct CDR3 sequences, roughly 9.8% seen once, with approximately 10% in the top ten. The sample was PBMCs or a T cell subset sorted from them (not recorded which). These TCRs come from an adult woman who had mild COVID-19 (a few samples of this study predate the infection). Cell type and time point are not known.

In this sample, this clonotype turned up many times. V gene TRBV7-3 combines with J gene TRBJ2-1, with a weak D call TRBD2 (6 bases). V lost 3 bases, J lost 2 bases, and 11 bases lay in between. Germline CDR1 reads SGHTA; CDR2 reads FQGTGA. This CDR3 has 15 residues. The CDR3 region has the DNA TGTGCCAGCAGCTTCGGGGGAGGCGCCTACAATGAGCAGTTCTTC. Protein product: CASSFGGGAYNEQFF.

At least ten counts were recorded for this clonotype. This sequence joins TRBV15 and TRBJ2-5, with D unclear. The CDR3 sequence is 11 residues long. CDR1 LNHNV and CDR2 YYDKDF come from the germline V gene (reference sequence). V lost 0 bases and J lost 7, with 3 bases in between. CDR3 coding DNA: TGTGCCACCAGCAGAGATCGGACCCAGTACTTC. Translation gives CATSRDRTQYF. Complete variable domain (other parts from reference TRBV15 and TRBJ2-5): DAMVIQNPRYQVTQFGKPVTLSCSQTLNHNVMYWYQQKSSQAPKLLFHYYDKDFNNEADTPDNFQSRRPNTSFCFLDIRSPGLGDTAMYLCATSRDRTQYFGPGTRLLVL.

This clonotype is classed as medium-sized (0.01 to 0.1%). The V and J genes are TRBV29-1 and TRBJ2-7; a weak D match, TRBD1 (5 bases). CDR1 SQVTM and CDR2 ANQGSEA come from the germline V gene. Trimming cost V 4 bases and J 3 bases, with 16 bases left between them. CDR3 length equals 14 residues. The CDR3 protein is CSVAAAGNLYEQYF. CDR3 nucleotides: TGCAGCGTTGCGGCGGCAGGGAACCTCTACGAGCAGTACTTC.

The chain has TRBV27 and TRBJ1-5, with TRBD1 as a possible D gene (6 bases). There are 16 residues in the CDR3. CDR1 MNHEY and CDR2 SMNVEV come from the germline V gene (reference sequence). The ends were cut back, 6 bases at V and 3 bases at J, with 18 bases in the middle. This CDR3 reads CASRRRGGNVNQPQHF. The DNA of the CDR3 is TGTGCCAGCAGGAGGCGGGGGGGCAATGTCAATCAGCCCCAGCATTTT.

This clonotype occurred many times. The chain combines TRBV6-2 or TRBV6-3 with TRBJ2-7, with TRBD2 matching over 8 bases. The length of the CDR3 is 18 residues. J lost 0 bases, V lost 3 bases, and 13 bases had no gene match. CDR1 is MNHEY and CDR2 is SVGEGT in the germline V gene. The CDR3 spells CASSYWRTGGPLSYEQYF. CDR3 coding DNA: TGTGCCAGCAGTTATTGGAGGACGGGAGGGCCCCTCTCCTACGAGCAGTACTTC.

The chain uses TRBV20-1 and TRBJ2-7; D might be TRBD1 (5 bases). The germline V gene has CDR1 DFQATT and CDR2 SNEGSKA (reference sequence). This CDR3 is 13 amino acids long. V was pared by 1 base and J by 3 bases, with 10 bases between. The CDR3: CSARASRDYEQYF. CDR3 sequence (DNA): TGCAGTGCTAGAGCGAGCAGGGACTACGAGCAGTACTTC.

This clonotype was detected a few times. The chain recombines TRBV20-1 with TRBJ2-3; 7 positions agree with TRBD1. Germline V lookup: CDR1 DFQATT, CDR2 SNEGSKA (reference sequence). This CDR3 contains 14 residues. The V gene end was trimmed by 2 bases and the J gene end by 5 bases; junction bases not matched to a gene: 7. DNA for the CDR3: TGCAGTGCTAGAACCGGGACAGTGGTAGATACGCAGTATTTT. Protein product: CSARTGTVVDTQYF.

The sample holds many counts of this clonotype. The chain is built from TRBV7-8 and TRBJ1-1; 7 bases align to TRBD1. This CDR3 is 16 amino acids long. The ends lost 5 bases at V and 0 bases at J; junction bases unmatched: 9. Germline V gene lookup returns CDR1 SGHVS and CDR2 FQNEAQ. This CDR3 reads CASSNRQGTMNTEAFF. Written as DNA, the CDR3 is TGTGCCAGCAGCAACAGACAGGGAACAATGAACACTGAAGCTTTCTTT.

In this sample, this clonotype turned up many times. V usage is TRBV7-8 and J usage is TRBJ2-7; no clear D gene. CDR1 SGHVS and CDR2 FQNEAQ come from the germline V gene. The CDR3 length is 12 residues. V was shortened by 1 base and J by 1 base, with 2 bases between the two germline ends. The CDR3 DNA reads TGTGCCAGCAGCTTAGGGTCCTACGAGCAGTACTTC. Translated: CASSLGSYEQYF.

This clonotype was observed a handful of times. The chain recombines TRBV5-1 with TRBJ2-7; TRBD1 matches at 9 bases. The CDR3 is made up of 16 amino acids. CDR1 SGHRS and CDR2 YFSETQ come from the germline V gene. The V and J ends lost 0 bases and 2 bases, in that order; junction bases with no gene match: 6. The chain's CDR3 is CASSLAEGTGTYEQYF. Here the CDR3 DNA reads TGCGCCAGCAGCTTGGCCGAAGGGACAGGGACCTACGAGCAGTACTTC.

This chain connects TRBV12-3 or TRBV12-4 to TRBJ1-1; D is undetermined. Trimming took 5 bases from V and 5 from J, leaving 3 bases between them. This CDR3 spans 10 amino acids. CDR3 protein: CASSITEAFF. Here the CDR3 DNA reads TGTGCCAGCAGTATTACTGAAGCTTTCTTT.

This clonotype was counted at least ten times. This sequence joins TRBV5-5 and TRBJ1-1; D is perhaps TRBD1 (5 bases). V shed 2 bases and J shed 6 bases, with 17 bases lying between them. Germline V gene lookup returns CDR1 SGHKS and CDR2 YYEKEE (reference sequence). The CDR3 is made up of 15 amino acids. CDR3 bases: TGTGCCAGCAGCTTTACGTCGGGCGGGGGATCTGAAGCTTTCTTT. Protein: CASSFTSGGGSEAFF.

Only a few counts were recorded for this clonotype. The chain carries TRBV12-3 or TRBV12-4 and TRBJ2-1; D gene uncertain. The CDR3 runs to 15 residues. V dropped 3 bases and J dropped 4 bases, with 13 bases sitting between them. The CDR3 DNA follows: TGTGCCAGCAGTTTGCGGACCTTCCTGTACAATGAGCAGTTCTTC. Its translation is CASSLRTFLYNEQFF.